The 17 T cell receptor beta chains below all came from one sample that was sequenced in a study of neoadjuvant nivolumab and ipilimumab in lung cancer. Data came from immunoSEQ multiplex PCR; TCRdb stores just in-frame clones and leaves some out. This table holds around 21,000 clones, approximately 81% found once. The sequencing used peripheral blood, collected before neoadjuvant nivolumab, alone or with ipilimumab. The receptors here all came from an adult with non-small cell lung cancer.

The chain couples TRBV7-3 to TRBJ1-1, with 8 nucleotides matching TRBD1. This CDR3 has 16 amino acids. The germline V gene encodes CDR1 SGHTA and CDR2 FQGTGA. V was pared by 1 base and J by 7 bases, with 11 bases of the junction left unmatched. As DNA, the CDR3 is TGTGCCAGCAGCTTAATACAGGGGGTTGTTATGCGTGAAGCTTTCTTT. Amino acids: CASSLIQGVVMREAFF.

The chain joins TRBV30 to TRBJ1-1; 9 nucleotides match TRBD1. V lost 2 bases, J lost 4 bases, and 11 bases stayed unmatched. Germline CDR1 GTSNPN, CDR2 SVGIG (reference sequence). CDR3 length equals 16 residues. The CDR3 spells CAWSPIPGTGITEAFF. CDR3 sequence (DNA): TGTGCCTGGAGTCCAATTCCCGGGACAGGGATCACTGAAGCTTTCTTT.

The CDR3 DNA reads as TGCAGCGTTGAATTAACTGCAGGGCGGGACAATGAGCAGTTCTTC. This gives the protein CSVELTAGRDNEQFF. The V call is TRBV29-1, the J call TRBJ2-1; D may correspond to TRBD1 or TRBD2 (5 bases each). CDR3 length: 15 amino acids. The germline V gene encodes CDR1 SQVTM and CDR2 ANQGSEA. The V gene lost 2 bases and the J gene lost 5 bases, with 16 bases spanning the gap.

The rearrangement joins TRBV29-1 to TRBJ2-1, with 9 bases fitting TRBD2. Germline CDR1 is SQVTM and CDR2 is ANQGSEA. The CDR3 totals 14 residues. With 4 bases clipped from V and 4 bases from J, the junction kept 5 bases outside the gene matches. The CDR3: CSVASGDLYNEQFF. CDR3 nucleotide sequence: TGCAGCGTTGCTAGCGGGGACTTATACAATGAGCAGTTCTTC.

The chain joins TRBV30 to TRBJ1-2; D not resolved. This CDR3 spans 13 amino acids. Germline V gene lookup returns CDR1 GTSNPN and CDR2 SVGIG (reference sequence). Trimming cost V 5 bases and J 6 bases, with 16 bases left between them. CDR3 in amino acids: CAWGNRTRDGYTF. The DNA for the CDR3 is TGTGCCTGGGGAAACCGGACCCGCGATGGCTACACCTTC.

This CDR3 reads CASSLSTVITDTQYF. In DNA, the CDR3 is TGTGCCAGCAGCTTATCCACCGTTATCACAGATACGCAGTATTTT. The chain has TRBV7-3 and TRBJ2-3; no definite D call. From germline, CDR1 is SGHTA and CDR2 FQGTGA. Deletions cut 2 bases from V and 2 bases from J, with 11 bases between. The CDR3 spans 15 residues.

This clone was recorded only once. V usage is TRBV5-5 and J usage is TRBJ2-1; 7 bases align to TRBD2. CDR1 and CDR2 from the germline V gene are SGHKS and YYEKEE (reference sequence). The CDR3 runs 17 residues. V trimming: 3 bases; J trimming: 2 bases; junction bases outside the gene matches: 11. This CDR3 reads CASSWGSAGRAYNEQFF. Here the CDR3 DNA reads TGTGCCAGCAGCTGGGGTAGCGCGGGGAGGGCCTACAATGAGCAGTTCTTC.

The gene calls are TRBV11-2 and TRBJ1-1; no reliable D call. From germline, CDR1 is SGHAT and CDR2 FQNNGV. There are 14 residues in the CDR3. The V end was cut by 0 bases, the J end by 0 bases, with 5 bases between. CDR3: CASSLEAMNTEAFF. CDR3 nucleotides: TGTGCCAGCAGCTTAGAGGCAATGAACACTGAAGCTTTCTTT. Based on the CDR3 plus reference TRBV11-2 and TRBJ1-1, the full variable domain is EAGVAQSPRYKIIEKRQSVAFWCNPISGHATLYWYQQILGQGPKLLIQFQNNGVVDDSQLPKDRFSAERLKGVDSTLKIQPAKLEDSAVYLCASSLEAMNTEAFFGQGTRLTVV.

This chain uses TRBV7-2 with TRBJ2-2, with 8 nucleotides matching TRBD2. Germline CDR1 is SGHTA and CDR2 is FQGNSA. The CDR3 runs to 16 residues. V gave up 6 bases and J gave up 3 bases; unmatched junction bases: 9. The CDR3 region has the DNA TGTGCCAGCAGGACCACTAGCGGAGGGCACACCGGGGAGCTGTTTTTT. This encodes CASRTTSGGHTGELFF. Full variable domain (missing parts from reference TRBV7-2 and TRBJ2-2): GAGVSQSPSNKVTEKGKDVELRCDPISGHTALYWYRQSLGQGLEFLIYFQGNSAPDKSGLPSDRFSAERTGGSVSTLTIQRTQQEDSAVYLCASRTTSGGHTGELFFGEGSRLTVL.

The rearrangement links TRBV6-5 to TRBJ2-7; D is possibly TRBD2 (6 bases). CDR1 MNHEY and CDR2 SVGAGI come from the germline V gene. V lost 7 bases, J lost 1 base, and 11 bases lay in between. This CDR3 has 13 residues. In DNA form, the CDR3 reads TGTGCCAGCAAAAGACTAGAGTCCTACGAGCAGTACTTC. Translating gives CASKRLESYEQYF.

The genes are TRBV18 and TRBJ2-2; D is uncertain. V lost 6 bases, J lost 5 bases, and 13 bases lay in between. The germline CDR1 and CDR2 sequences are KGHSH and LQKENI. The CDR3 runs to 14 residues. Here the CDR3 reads CASSPSLSTGELFF. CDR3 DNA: TGTGCCAGCTCCCCAAGTTTGTCGACCGGGGAGCTGTTTTTT.

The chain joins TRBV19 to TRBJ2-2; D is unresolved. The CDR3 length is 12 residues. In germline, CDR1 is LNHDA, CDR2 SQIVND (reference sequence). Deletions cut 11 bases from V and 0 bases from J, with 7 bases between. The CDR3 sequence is CALGANTGELFF. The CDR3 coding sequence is TGTGCCCTCGGCGCGAACACCGGGGAGCTGTTTTTT.

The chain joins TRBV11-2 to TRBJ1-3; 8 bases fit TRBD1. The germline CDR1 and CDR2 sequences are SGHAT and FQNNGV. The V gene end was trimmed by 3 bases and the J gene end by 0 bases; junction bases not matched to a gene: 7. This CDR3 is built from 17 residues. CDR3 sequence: CASSFGQGGSSGNTIYF. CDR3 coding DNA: TGTGCCAGCAGCTTCGGACAGGGTGGGTCCTCTGGAAACACCATATATTTT.

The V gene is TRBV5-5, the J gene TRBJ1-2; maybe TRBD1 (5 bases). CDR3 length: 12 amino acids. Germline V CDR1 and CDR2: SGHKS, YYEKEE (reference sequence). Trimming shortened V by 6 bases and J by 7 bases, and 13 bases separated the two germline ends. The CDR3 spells CASNSGRAGYTF. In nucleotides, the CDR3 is TGTGCCAGCAACTCTGGCAGGGCTGGCTACACCTTC.

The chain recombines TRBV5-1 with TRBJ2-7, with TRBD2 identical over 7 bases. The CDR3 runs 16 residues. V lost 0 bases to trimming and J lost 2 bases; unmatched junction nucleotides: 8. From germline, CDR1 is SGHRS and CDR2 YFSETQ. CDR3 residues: CASSLAAASGTYEQYF. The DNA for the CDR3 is TGCGCCAGCAGCTTGGCCGCGGCTAGCGGTACCTACGAGCAGTACTTC.

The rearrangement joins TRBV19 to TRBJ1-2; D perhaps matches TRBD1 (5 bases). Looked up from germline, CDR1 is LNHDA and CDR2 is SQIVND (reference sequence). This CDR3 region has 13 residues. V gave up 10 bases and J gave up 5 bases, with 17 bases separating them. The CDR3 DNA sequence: TGTGCCACCTACCCGGGACGGCGTTATGGCTACACCTTC. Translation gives CATYPGRRYGYTF.

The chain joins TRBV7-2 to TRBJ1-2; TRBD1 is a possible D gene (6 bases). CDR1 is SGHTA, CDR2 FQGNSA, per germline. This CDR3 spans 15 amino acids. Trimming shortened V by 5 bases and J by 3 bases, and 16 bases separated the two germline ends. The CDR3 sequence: CASSPRRQVDYGYTF. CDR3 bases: TGTGCCAGCAGCCCCCGGCGACAGGTAGACTATGGCTACACCTTC.